The rows below give T cell receptor beta chains drawn from one sample of a study of shared clonotypes between healthy human individuals. Method: immunoSEQ multiplex PCR; TCRdb's copy keeps in-frame clones and lacks some. The sample has approximately 2.3 million clones; over 85% are singletons. Sequencing input: naive CD4+ T cells from PBMCs. Receptors were obtained from a man younger than 35 in good health. Some clones in this sample may be carry-over from other donors' samples. Both conserved end residues are part of each CDR3. Each record gives: D gene, J gene, V gene, clone size, CDR3 DNA, CDR3 protein. The D gene is left open where the match is weak. Expanded clones get a size class; other rows say once, few or many, or leave the size out.

NA TRBJ2-1 TRBV29-1 NA TGCAGCGTTGACCGGACGGATTACAATGAGCAGTTCTTC CSVDRTDYNEQFF
NA TRBJ2-3 TRBV29-1 NA TGCAGCGTTGACCGACGGGGGATGGCAGATACGCAGTATTTT CSVDRRGMADTQYF
TRBD2 TRBJ2-2 TRBV7-2 NA TGTGCCAGCAGCTTAGTGTCGGGAGGGACCGGGGAGCTGTTTTTT CASSLVSGGTGELFF
NA TRBJ2-2 TRBV9 once TGTGCCAGCAGCGTAACCAGGGTTCGGGACACCGGGGAGCTGTTTTTT CASSVTRVRDTGELFF
NA TRBJ2-5 TRBV18 NA TGTGCCAGCTCACCCAGGGGGGGCGAGACCCAGTACTTC CASSPRGGETQYF
NA TRBJ1-1 TRBV18 NA TGTGCCAGCTCACCAACTGGGGGGGACGCTGAAGCTTTCTTT CASSPTGGDAEAFF
NA TRBJ2-7 TRBV4-3 NA TGCGCCAGCAGCCAATACAAAGTCCCGATTTACGAGCAGTACTTC CASSQYKVPIYEQYF
TRBD2 TRBJ2-7 TRBV28 NA TGTGCCAGCAGGAGGACTAGCGGGGGTTACGAGCAGTACTTC CASRRTSGGYEQYF
NA TRBJ1-1 TRBV20-1 NA TGCAGTGCTAGTAAAGCTTTCTTT CSASKAFF
NA TRBJ2-3 TRBV19 NA TGTGCCAGTAGTCTGGCTAGCTTGTCGGATACGCAGTATTTT CASSLASLSDTQYF
TRBD1 TRBJ1-2 TRBV5-1 NA TGCGCCAGCAGCTTACCCGACAGGGGGCTCGGCTACACCTTC CASSLPDRGLGYTF
NA TRBJ1-2 TRBV2 NA TGTGCCAGCAGTGGCGGGGGGTTCTATGGCTACACCTTC CASSGGGFYGYTF
NA TRBJ2-7 TRBV5-1 NA TGCGCCAGCAGCTTGGAGGCGGATTTTACCTACGAGCAGTACTTC CASSLEADFTYEQYF
TRBD2 TRBJ2-3 TRBV28 NA TGTGCCAGCAGTTTAGGTAGCGGGAGCGCAGATACGCAGTATTTT CASSLGSGSADTQYF
NA TRBJ1-1 TRBV19 NA TGTGCCAGTAGTATCCGAGGGTTCACTGAAGCTTTCTTT CASSIRGFTEAFF
NA TRBJ2-5 TRBV10-3 once TGTGCCATCAGTGAGTCAAAGATCCAAGAGACCCAGTACTTC CAISESKIQETQYF
NA TRBJ1-4 TRBV9 NA TGTGCCAGCAGCGTAGGAGGGGGTAGTTCGACTAATGAAAAACTGTTTTTT CASSVGGGSSTNEKLFF
TRBD2 TRBJ2-3 TRBV6-4 NA TGTGCCAGCAGGGGACTAGTTTCCGATACGCAGTATTTT CASRGLVSDTQYF
NA TRBJ1-1 TRBV28 NA TGTGCCAGCAGTTCTTGGGGGGTGGCTTTCTTT CASSSWGVAFF
NA TRBJ2-7 TRBV2 once TGTGCCAGCAGTGAATCCGGGGTACCCTACGAGCAGTACTTC CASSESGVPYEQYF